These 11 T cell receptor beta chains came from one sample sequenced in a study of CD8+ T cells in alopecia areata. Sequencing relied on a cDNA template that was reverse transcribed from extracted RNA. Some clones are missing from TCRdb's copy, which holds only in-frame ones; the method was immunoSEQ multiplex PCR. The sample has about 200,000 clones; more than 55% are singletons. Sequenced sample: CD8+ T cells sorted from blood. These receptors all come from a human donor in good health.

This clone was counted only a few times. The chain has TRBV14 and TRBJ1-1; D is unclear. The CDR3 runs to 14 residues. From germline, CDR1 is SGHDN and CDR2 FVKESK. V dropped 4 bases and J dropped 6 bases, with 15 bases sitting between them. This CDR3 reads CASSPRDLRAEAFF. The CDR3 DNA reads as TGTGCCAGCAGCCCAAGAGACCTACGGGCTGAAGCTTTCTTT.

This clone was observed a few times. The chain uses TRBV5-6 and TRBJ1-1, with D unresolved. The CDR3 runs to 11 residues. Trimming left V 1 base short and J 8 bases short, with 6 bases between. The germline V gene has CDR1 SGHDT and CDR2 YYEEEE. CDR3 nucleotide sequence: TGTGCCAGCAGCTTGCTTGAGGAAGCTTTCTTT. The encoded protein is CASSLLEEAFF. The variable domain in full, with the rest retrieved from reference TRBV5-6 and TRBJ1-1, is DAGVTQSPTHLIKTRGQQVTLRCSPKSGHDTVSWYQQALGQGPQFIFQYYEEEERQRGNFPDRFSGHQFPNYSSELNVNALLLGDSALYLCASSLLEEAFFGQGTRLTVV.

CDR3 bases: TGTGCCAGCAGTTACTCCTCACAGCCGGGTGGTACTGAAGCTTTCTTT. Translating gives CASSYSSQPGGTEAFF. The gene calls are TRBV6-5 and TRBJ1-1, with D uncertain. Trimming took off 0 bases at V and 5 bases at J, with 16 bases between the two ends. This CDR3 is 16 amino acids long. The germline gives CDR1 MNHEY, CDR2 SVGAGI.

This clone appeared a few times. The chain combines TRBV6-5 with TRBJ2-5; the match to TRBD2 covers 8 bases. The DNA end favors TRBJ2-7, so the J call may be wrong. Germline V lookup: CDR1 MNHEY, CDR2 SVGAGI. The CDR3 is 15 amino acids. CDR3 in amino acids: CASSYVGGASYEQYF. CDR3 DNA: TGTGCCAGCAGTTACGTCGGGGGGGCGTCCTACGAGCAGTACTTC.

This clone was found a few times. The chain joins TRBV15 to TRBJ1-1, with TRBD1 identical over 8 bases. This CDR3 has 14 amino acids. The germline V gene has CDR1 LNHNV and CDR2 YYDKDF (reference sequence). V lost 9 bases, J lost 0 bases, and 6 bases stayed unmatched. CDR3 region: CATAGTGLNTEAFF. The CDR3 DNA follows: TGTGCCACAGCAGGGACAGGACTGAACACTGAAGCTTTCTTT.

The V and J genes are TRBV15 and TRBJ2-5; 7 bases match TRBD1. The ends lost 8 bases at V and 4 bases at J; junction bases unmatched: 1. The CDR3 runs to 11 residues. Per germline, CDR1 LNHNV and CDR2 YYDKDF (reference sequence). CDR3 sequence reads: CATGTAETQYF. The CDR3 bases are TGTGCCACCGGGACAGCAGAGACCCAGTACTTC. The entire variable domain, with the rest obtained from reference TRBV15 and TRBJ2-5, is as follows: DAMVIQNPRYQVTQFGKPVTLSCSQTLNHNVMYWYQQKSSQAPKLLFHYYDKDFNNEADTPDNFQSRRPNTSFCFLDIRSPGLGDTAMYLCATGTAETQYFGPGTRLLVL.

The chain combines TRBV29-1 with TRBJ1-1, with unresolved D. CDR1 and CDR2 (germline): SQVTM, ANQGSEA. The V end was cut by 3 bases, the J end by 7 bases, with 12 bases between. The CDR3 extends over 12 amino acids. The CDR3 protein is CSVEHKANEAFF. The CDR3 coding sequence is TGCAGCGTTGAGCACAAGGCCAATGAAGCTTTCTTT.

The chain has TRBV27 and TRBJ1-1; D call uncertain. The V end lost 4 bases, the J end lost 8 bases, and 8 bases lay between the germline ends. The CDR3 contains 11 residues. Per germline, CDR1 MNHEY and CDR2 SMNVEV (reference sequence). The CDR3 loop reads CASSSRHEAFF. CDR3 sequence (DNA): TGTGCCAGCAGTTCCAGACACGAAGCTTTCTTT.

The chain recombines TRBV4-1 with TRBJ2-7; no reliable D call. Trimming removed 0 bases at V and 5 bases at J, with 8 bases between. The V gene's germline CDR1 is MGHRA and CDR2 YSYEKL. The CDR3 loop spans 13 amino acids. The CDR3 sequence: CASSQDQGHEQYF. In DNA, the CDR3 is TGCGCCAGCAGCCAAGATCAAGGCCACGAGCAGTACTTC.

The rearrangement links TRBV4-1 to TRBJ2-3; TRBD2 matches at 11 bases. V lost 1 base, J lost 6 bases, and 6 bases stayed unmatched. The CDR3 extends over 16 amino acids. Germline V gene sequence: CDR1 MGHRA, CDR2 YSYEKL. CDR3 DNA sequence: TGCGCCAGCAGCCAAGGTCCTAGCGGGGGGCCGGATACGCAGTATTTT. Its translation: CASSQGPSGGPDTQYF.

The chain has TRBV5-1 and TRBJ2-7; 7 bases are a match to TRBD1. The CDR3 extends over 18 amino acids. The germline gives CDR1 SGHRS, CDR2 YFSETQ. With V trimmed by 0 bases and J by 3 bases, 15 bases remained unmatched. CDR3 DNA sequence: TGCGCCAGCAGCTTGGGAACAGGGGCCCTCAAAAACAACTACGAGCAGTACTTC. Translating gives CASSLGTGALKNNYEQYF.